This T cell receptor beta chain was observed in a study of blood T cell repertoires in COVID-19 (dated by TCRdb to the early 2020s). Broadly, across the study: Samples from collaborators originated in the United States, Italy and Spain and spanned both the acute and convalescent phases of COVID-19. Deeply sampled blood TCRbeta repertoires from subjects exposed to, actively infected with, or recovered from COVID-19 were included in the dataset. The repertoires were released in a freely available public database meant as a resource for research on the immune response to SARS-CoV-2. The prospective study material was composed of cDNA or gDNA derived from T cells, B-cell-depleted T cells, or PBMCs. Where HLA class I and class II types were available, the types were taken from metadata supplied by the sample provider, not from assay-based typing. Samples came from the ongoing ImmuneRACE study (first 160 participants) plus 1,254 subjects from 6 global collaborators. Nearly every sample came with metadata listing a de-identified subject ID, COVID-19 status, age in years and sex.

Overall results and qualifications from the work: Clinical and demographic metadata were provided uncurated, with the amount varying by source and participant.

For this chain, trimming is 4 bases at the V end and 2 bases at the J end, and the number of junction bases without a gene match is 3. The CDR3 measures 16 amino acids from cysteine to phenylalanine. Solely the CDR3 DNA is kept, with 48 bases framed from the first base. Per the germline V gene, SGHDT is the CDR1 and YYEEEE is the CDR2. Turning to this clone: Its antigen has not been determined. No base qualities exist here, and no much larger clone lies one base off it.

The immunoSEQ Assay, a bias-controlled multiplex PCR, was used to amplify TCRbeta CDR3 regions from genomic DNA. Per the authors' processing: The number of nucleated cells in each sample was estimated from the amplification of reference gene primers within the assay. Sequence reads were collapsed and filtered to measure the absolute abundance of every unique TCRbeta CDR3 rearrangement. For each sample, productive Simpson clonality was calculated as the square root of Simpson's diversity index over productive rearrangements. In TCRdb, the immuneACCESS table is reduced to in-frame sequences with V and J assigned. These tables do not hold every clone; where another copy was compared, an unresolved V gene accounts for under half, and the others remain unexplained. That table is the source of V, J and clone size, and D and trimming were worked out from the DNA. The sample table contains 87,000 or so clones; only one count was recorded for roughly 87% of them. Jointly, the top ten make up roughly 5% of the sample.

Whole blood was collected in K2EDTA tubes by collaborating institutions according to the institutions' own protocols. Collaborator samples were shipped for TCRbeta analysis as frozen whole blood, isolated PBMCs, or DNA extracted from either sample type. Input material: peripheral blood. This sequence originates from a woman of 80 years or more with acute or convalescent COVID-19. This chain is built from TRBV5-6 and TRBJ1-4, and TRBD1 aligns with 12 junction nucleotides. The CDR3 in this case is CASSLGQGATNEKLFF. The bases are TGTGCCAGCAGCCTGGGACAGGGGGCGACTAATGAAAAACTGTTTTTT.